Shown below are 18 T cell receptor beta chains from a single sample sequenced in a study of OX40 agonist ivuxolimab in advanced cancers. The method was immunoSEQ multiplex PCR; TCRdb's version includes in-frame clones alone and lacks a portion of them. The sample shows 50,000 or so clones, around 86% of them seen only once. Sequences were derived from CD4+ or CD8+ T cells sorted from blood, sampled in a trial of the OX40 agonist ivuxolimab. All receptors derive from an adult with an advanced solid tumor such as melanoma, head and neck, liver or kidney cancer.

This sequence joins TRBV7-9 and TRBJ2-7; D tentatively fits TRBD1 or TRBD2 (5 bases each). Germline assignment: CDR1 SEHNR and CDR2 FQNEAQ (reference sequence). This CDR3 spans 15 amino acids. Between the trimmed V and J ends, which lost 6 bases and 2 bases, there was a span of 17 bases. The CDR3 spells CASRSGTHPPYEQYF. The CDR3 DNA follows: TGTGCCAGCAGGTCAGGGACCCACCCGCCCTACGAGCAGTACTTC.

The chain uses TRBV5-6 and TRBJ2-6, with TRBD1 matching over 9 bases. Trimming cost V 1 base and J 8 bases; bases outside gene matches: 4. The CDR3 consists of 15 residues. Germline V gene data show CDR1 as SGHDT and CDR2 as YYEEEE. CDR3 amino acids: CASSLRDRDTNVLTF. CDR3 sequence (DNA): TGTGCCAGCAGCTTGAGGGACAGGGATACCAACGTCCTGACTTTC.

This clone was counted between two and nine times. V gene TRBV27 combines with J gene TRBJ1-5; 9 bases agree with TRBD1. Germline CDR1 and CDR2: MNHEY and SMNVEV (reference sequence). V gave up 3 bases and J gave up 2 bases; unmatched junction bases: 5. The CDR3 consists of 16 residues. The CDR3 reads CASSLGQGRGNQPQHF. CDR3 nucleotides: TGTGCCAGCAGTTTGGGACAGGGCCGTGGCAATCAGCCCCAGCATTTT.

This sequence joins TRBV7-9 and TRBJ2-7, with 7 positions matching TRBD1. With V trimmed by 7 bases and J by 7 bases, 7 bases remained unmatched. Germline CDR1 is SEHNR and CDR2 is FQNEAQ (reference sequence). This CDR3 contains 12 residues. This chain's CDR3 is CASTGTEGEQYF. The CDR3 bases are TGTGCCAGCACCGGGACAGAGGGGGAGCAGTACTTC.

This rearrangement joins TRBV9 to TRBJ2-7; D might be TRBD1 (5 bases). The CDR3 has 16 residues. In germline, CDR1 is SGDLS, CDR2 YYNGEE. V was trimmed by 0 bases and J by 5 bases, leaving 18 bases between them. The CDR3 loop is CASSVDPHGQGDEQYF. The CDR3 coding sequence is TGTGCCAGCAGCGTAGATCCCCATGGGCAGGGTGACGAGCAGTACTTC. The variable domain in full, with the rest retrieved from reference TRBV9 and TRBJ2-7, is DSGVTQTPKHLITATGQRVTLRCSPRSGDLSVYWYQQSLDQGLQFLIQYYNGEERAKGNILERFSAQQFPDLHSELNLSSLELGDSALYFCASSVDPHGQGDEQYFGPGTRLTVT.

Only one count was recorded for this clone. The chain uses TRBV7-9 and TRBJ1-1; no reliable D call. V lost 8 bases, J lost 3 bases, and 28 bases lay in between. CDR3 length: 18 residues. The V gene's germline CDR1 is SEHNR and CDR2 FQNEAQ (reference sequence). CDR3 sequence (DNA): TGTGCCAGCCTAAATACCCAAGCCCCAAGGGAGGGTGACACTGAAGCTTTCTTT. Translation: CASLNTQAPREGDTEAFF.

On this clone: This CDR3 fails to terminate in the conserved phenylalanine or tryptophan, so it likely reflects a read error. This rearrangement joins TRBV23-1 to TRBJ1-6; D is uncertain. TRBV23-1 is noted as an ORF with a role that remains uncertain. V gave up 1 base and J gave up 0 bases, with 13 bases separating them. The CDR3 loop spans 18 amino acids. The CDR3: CASSQLRRSYSYNSPLHL. The CDR3 DNA reads as TGCGCCAGCAGTCAATTAAGGAGGAGTTACTCCTATAATTCACCCCTCCACCTT.

The V gene is TRBV28, the J gene TRBJ1-5, with a tentative D call TRBD1 (5 bases). CDR1 is MDHEN and CDR2 is SYDVKM in the germline V gene. The V and J ends lost 3 bases and 0 bases respectively, with 18 bases between them. The CDR3 is 18 residues long. In DNA, the CDR3 is TGTGCCAGCAGTTTGGGGGGTGACCTGAGTATTAGCAATCAGCCCCAGCATTTT. This translates into CASSLGGDLSISNQPQHF.

The V call is TRBV6-5, the J call TRBJ1-2; D not resolved. Trimming removed 4 bases from V and 5 bases from J, with 8 bases in between. Germline CDR1 is MNHEY and CDR2 is SVGAGI. The CDR3 totals 12 residues. The CDR3 reads CASSSDTYGYTF. The CDR3 nucleotides read TGTGCCAGCAGTTCCGACACTTATGGCTACACCTTC.

This clone has only one observation. The rearrangement links TRBV6-4 to TRBJ2-1, with 11 bases fitting TRBD2. The CDR3 sequence is 18 residues long. CDR1 is MRHNA and CDR2 is SNTAGT in the germline V gene. With 2 bases clipped from V and 2 bases from J, the junction kept 8 bases outside the gene matches. This CDR3 is CASSDIAGGPGTYNEQFF. The CDR3 coding sequence is TGTGCCAGCAGTGACATAGCGGGGGGGCCAGGAACCTACAATGAGCAGTTCTTC.

This clone showed up just once. V is TRBV4-3 and J is TRBJ2-7, with TRBD1 matching 7 bases. The CDR3 spans 16 residues. The V gene end was trimmed by 0 bases and the J gene end by 1 base; junction bases not matched to a gene: 6. Germline V gene lookup returns CDR1 LGHNA and CDR2 YSLEER. This chain's CDR3 is CASSQEWAGGSYEQYF. CDR3 coding DNA: TGCGCCAGCAGCCAAGAATGGGCAGGGGGATCCTACGAGCAGTACTTC.

V usage is TRBV9 and J usage is TRBJ2-7; 8 nucleotides line up with TRBD2. Germline-derived CDR1 and CDR2 are SGDLS and YYNGEE. V was pared by 3 bases and J by 2 bases, with 7 bases of the junction left unmatched. The CDR3 runs to 15 residues. The CDR3 DNA follows: TGTGCCAGCAGCGCGGGGGGGGGCCCCACCTACGAGCAGTACTTC. This codes for CASSAGGGPTYEQYF.

The chain couples TRBV7-9 to TRBJ2-5, with 9 bases lining up with TRBD1. Germline lookup yields CDR1 SEHNR and CDR2 FQNEAQ (reference sequence). This CDR3 region has 15 residues. Trimming took 5 bases from V and 4 from J; bases not matched to a gene: 8. CDR3 sequence: CASSPGQGSAETQYF. In DNA, the CDR3 is TGTGCCAGCAGCCCCGGACAGGGGTCTGCAGAGACCCAGTACTTC. The variable domain in full, completed from reference TRBV7-9 and TRBJ2-5, reads DTGVSQNPRHKITKRGQNVTFRCDPISEHNRLYWYRQTLGQGPEFLTYFQNEAQLEKSRLLSDRFSAERPKGSFSTLEIQRTEQGDSAMYLCASSPGQGSAETQYFGPGTRLLVL.

Comment on this clone: Other DNA variants within this sample encode the same CDR3. V is TRBV4-2 and J is TRBJ2-7; D is uncertain. The CDR3 spans 13 residues. Per germline, CDR1 LGHNA and CDR2 YNFKEQ. V lost 0 bases and J 1 base, leaving 4 bases between the germline ends. The CDR3 nucleotides read TGTGCCAGCAGCCAAGATCTATCCTACGAGCAGTACTTC. Protein: CASSQDLSYEQYF.

The chain has TRBV6-5 and TRBJ2-2; D is unclear. The CDR3 runs 11 residues. V was pared by 4 bases and J by 8 bases, with 5 bases between. The germline CDR1 and CDR2 sequences are MNHEY and SVGAGI. The CDR3 DNA follows: TGTGCCAGCAGTTTTATAGGGGAGCTGTTTTTT. It yields the protein CASSFIGELFF.

The V and J genes are TRBV5-6 and TRBJ1-3; D might be TRBD1 (6 bases). The CDR3 consists of 15 residues. The germline V gene encodes CDR1 SGHDT and CDR2 YYEEEE. Trimming took 4 bases from V and 4 from J, leaving 15 bases between them. DNA for the CDR3: TGTGCCAGCAGCCCGAGGGGGTACGGAGGAAACACCATATATTTT. As protein: CASSPRGYGGNTIYF.

This chain joins TRBV11-2 and TRBJ2-7; D gene ambiguous. Germline V gene sequence: CDR1 SGHAT, CDR2 FQNNGV. V was shortened by 0 bases and J by 7 bases, with 10 bases between the two germline ends. This CDR3 comprises 13 residues. The CDR3 nucleotides read TGTGCCAGCAGCTTAGATCCGGAAAGGGAGCAGTACTTC. This sequence encodes CASSLDPEREQYF.

The table lists this clone with a few counts. The gene calls are TRBV6-5 and TRBJ1-1; D remains unclear. V gave up 5 bases and J gave up 6 bases, with 13 bases separating them. CDR1 and CDR2 from the germline V gene are MNHEY and SVGAGI. CDR3 size: 13 residues. This CDR3 reads CASSQSGRPEAFF. CDR3 bases: TGTGCCAGCAGTCAATCGGGGAGGCCTGAAGCTTTCTTT.